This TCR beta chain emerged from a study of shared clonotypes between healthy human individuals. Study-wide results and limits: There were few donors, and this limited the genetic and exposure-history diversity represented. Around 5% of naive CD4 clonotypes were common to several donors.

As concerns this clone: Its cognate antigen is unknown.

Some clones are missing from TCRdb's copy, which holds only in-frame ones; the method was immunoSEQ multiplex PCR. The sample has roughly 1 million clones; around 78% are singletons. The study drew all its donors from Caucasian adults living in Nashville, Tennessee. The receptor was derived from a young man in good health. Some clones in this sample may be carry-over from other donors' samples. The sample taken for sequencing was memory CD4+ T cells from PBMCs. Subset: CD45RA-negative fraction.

Here the CDR3 DNA reads TGTGCCAGCTCCGAGGTCGGCGAATGGGGTGAGCAGTTCTTC. It is translated as CASSEVGEWGEQFF. The rearrangement joins TRBV9 to TRBJ2-1; D gene ambiguous. The V and J ends lost 7 bases and 9 bases respectively, with 20 bases between them. The CDR3 length is 14 residues. CDR1 SGDLS and CDR2 YYNGEE come from the germline V gene.